The next 5 T cell receptor beta chains were all read from a single sample in a study of T cell repertoires in cytomegalovirus infection. No antigen has been identified for these receptors. Each CDR3 protein gets one entry after TCRdb re-called the reads with MiXCR. The sample includes about 920,000 distinct CDR3 sequences, around 32% of them seen just once. The sequences come from cultured CD8+ T cells from PBMCs, collected from culture after CMV antigen stimulation. The origin of the receptors is a human donor in good health (CMV status not recorded). Some clones in this sample may be carry-over from other donors' samples.

The gene calls are TRBV19 and TRBJ2-2, with D possibly TRBD1 on 5 matching bases. The CDR3 sequence is 18 residues long. V lost 6 bases and J lost 2, with 22 bases in between. Germline V lookup: CDR1 LNHDA, CDR2 SQIVND (reference sequence). CDR3 sequence: CASRTTVILGPNTGELFF. The CDR3 DNA reads TGTGCCAGTAGGACGACAGTGATTCTAGGTCCTAACACCGGGGAGCTGTTTTTT. Combining the CDR3 with reference TRBV19 and TRBJ2-2 gives the whole variable domain DGGITQSPKYLFRKEGQNVTLSCEQNLNHDAMYWYRQDPGQGLRLIYYSQIVNDFQKGDIAEGYSVSREKKESFPLTVTSAQKNPTAFYLCASRTTVILGPNTGELFFGEGSRLTVL.

With regard to this clonotype: This sequence may be a read error, since a much larger clone differs from it by one base. The chain combines TRBV7-3 with TRBJ2-3; D remains unclear. Germline lookup yields CDR1 SGHTA and CDR2 FQGTGA. The CDR3 runs to 14 residues. In DNA form, the CDR3 reads TGTGCCAACAGCCTCGAGGCATACCCAGATACGCAGTATTTT. Residues: CANSLEAYPDTQYF.

This clonotype was picked up a small number of times. The rearrangement joins TRBV2 to TRBJ1-6, with D perhaps TRBD1 (6 bases). Per the germline V gene, CDR1 is SNHLY and CDR2 is FYNNEI. V lost 7 bases to trimming and J lost 0 bases, with 16 bases between them. This CDR3 contains 17 residues. The CDR3 loop reads CASTPQGLSSYNSPLHF. CDR3 sequence (DNA): TGTGCCAGCACCCCCCAGGGGCTCAGCTCCTATAATTCACCCCTCCACTTT.

V gene TRBV10-3 combines with J gene TRBJ2-2; tentative D call: TRBD1 (5 bases). This CDR3 region has 18 residues. V lost 6 bases and J lost 2, with 22 bases in between. The germline gives CDR1 ENHRY, CDR2 SYGVKD. The CDR3 nucleotides read TGTGCCATCAGGAGCAGGTCGACAGCATTGACTAACACCGGGGAGCTGTTTTTT. Translated, it gives CAIRSRSTALTNTGELFF.

This clonotype showed up many times. J is TRBJ2-5 and V is TRBV7-8, with D perhaps matching TRBD2 (6 bases). V lost 1 base to trimming and J lost 5 bases, with 14 bases between them. Germline CDR1 reads SGHVS; CDR2 reads FQNEAQ. This CDR3 has 15 residues. This chain's CDR3 is CASSLDVGGDETQYF. Written as DNA, the CDR3 is TGTGCCAGCAGCTTAGATGTGGGCGGGGATGAGACCCAGTACTTC.